This is a list of T cell receptor beta chains from one sample in a study of response to subunit inactivated influenza vaccine. TCRdb passed the RT-PCR reads through MiXCR, listing each CDR3 protein once. The repertoire includes around 760,000 distinct CDR3 sequences, approximately 14% of them detected once, and 5.5% to 8% sits in the top ten. This sample comprised PBMCs from blood, obtained less than 15 days before vaccination. The receptors shown here come from a man between 50 and 59 years old who received an inactivated influenza vaccine. Both conserved end residues are part of each CDR3. Each record gives: D gene, clone size, J gene, V gene, CDR3 protein, CDR3 DNA. The D gene is left open where the match is weak. The size field is filled for only some rows; it gives once, few, many or a size class.

D: TRBD1; size: .; J: TRBJ2-7; V: TRBV25-1; CDR3: CASSAVMGQGYEQYF; DNA: TGTGCCAGCAGTGCCGTGATGGGACAGGGCTACGAGCAGTACTTC
D: .; size: .; J: TRBJ1-1; V: TRBV20-1; CDR3: CSARRQNTEAFF; DNA: TGCAGTGCTAGGCGGCAGAACACTGAAGCTTTCTTT
D: TRBD1; size: few; J: TRBJ2-1; V: TRBV24-1; CDR3: CATSDSHLVRQGASEQFF; DNA: TGTGCCACCAGTGATTCACATCTGGTGAGACAGGGGGCGAGTGAGCAGTTCTTC
D: .; size: many; J: TRBJ2-1; V: TRBV29-1; CDR3: CSVEGLSGGVDGGRGDEQFF; DNA: TGCAGCGTTGAAGGACTGTCCGGCGGGGTAGATGGAGGGAGAGGCGATGAGCAGTTCTTC
D: TRBD1; size: few; J: TRBJ1-1; V: TRBV5-6; CDR3: CASRAFTGGTEAFF; DNA: TGTGCCAGCAGGGCATTTACAGGGGGCACTGAAGCTTTCTTT
D: .; size: few; J: TRBJ1-1; V: TRBV29-1; CDR3: CSVRGRFMAEAFF; DNA: TGCAGCGTTCGGGGACGCTTTATGGCTGAAGCTTTCTTT
D: TRBD1; size: few; J: TRBJ1-6; V: TRBV20-1; CDR3: CSARPSFRDRNSPLHF; DNA: TGCAGTGCTAGGCCCTCCTTCCGGGACAGGAATTCACCCCTCCACTTT
D: TRBD2; size: many; J: TRBJ2-1; V: TRBV11-1; CDR3: CASSPYSGGAYNEQFF; DNA: TGTGCCAGCAGCCCCTATAGCGGGGGGGCCTACAATGAGCAGTTCTTC
D: .; size: .; J: TRBJ1-4; V: TRBV27; CDR3: CASSFIDGGGGEILFF; DNA: TGTGCCAGCAGTTTTATAGATGGGGGCGGCGGTGAAATACTGTTTTTT
D: .; size: many; J: TRBJ2-1; V: TRBV4-2; CDR3: CASSQVGGSSYNEQFF; DNA: TGTGCCAGCAGCCAAGTGGGGGGTAGCTCCTACAATGAGCAGTTCTTC
D: .; size: .; J: TRBJ2-1; V: TRBV2; CDR3: CASSETFDRLFYNEQFF; DNA: TGTGCCAGCAGTGAAACCTTTGACAGACTTTTCTACAATGAGCAGTTCTTC
D: .; size: .; J: TRBJ2-1; V: TRBV12-5; CDR3: CASAMSSYNEQFF; DNA: TGTGCTAGTGCCATGTCCTCCTACAATGAGCAGTTCTTC